This T cell receptor (beta chain) was profiled in a study of T cells after yellow fever vaccination. 5'RACE template switching generated TCR cDNA, adding a universal primer site and UMIs. Each CDR3 protein gets one entry after TCRdb re-called the 5' RACE reads with MiXCR. Of about 430,000 distinct CDR3 sequences in the sample, over 15% are singletons; the top ten hold 15% to 20%. This clonotype was recorded a few times. Its antigen is not identified. Study-wide points: Faster peaking, at day 5 versus 15, marked a secondary response that was weaker. Abundant clonotypes from the bulk population could get into FACS-sorted repertoires as contaminants. Reappearing after the booster were most of the clones from primary vaccination (approximately 96% CD4, 85% to 90% CD8).

The source was PBMCs, collected before the yellow fever booster vaccination. This clonotype originated in a man between 18 and 35 years old who received the YFV17D yellow fever vaccine.

The CDR3 coding sequence is TGTGCCATCCTGGGGGCAGAAGCTTTCTTT. As protein: CAILGAEAFF. The V call is TRBV6-1, the J call TRBJ1-1; D might be TRBD1 (6 bases). This CDR3 has 10 amino acids. V lost 10 bases to trimming and J lost 8 bases, with 11 bases between them. Germline assignment: CDR1 MNHNS and CDR2 SASEGT.